Each of the 25 T cell receptor beta chains below was sequenced from the same sample in a study of T cell responses to AZD1222 COVID-19 vaccine. This table comes from immunoSEQ multiplex PCR, and its TCRdb copy is limited to in-frame clones, with some not included. The sample holds more than 85,000 clones, about 85% seen once. The source material was peripheral blood, sampled on day 0 of AZD1222 vaccination. The origin of the receptors is an adult in good health.

CDR3 in amino acids: CASSMGTSDYNEQFF. CDR3 nucleotide sequence: TGTGCCAGTAGTATGGGTACTAGCGATTACAATGAGCAGTTCTTC. The chain employs TRBV19 and TRBJ2-1; 7 positions match TRBD2. The V gene's germline CDR1 is LNHDA and CDR2 SQIVND (reference sequence). This CDR3 comprises 15 residues. The V segment lost 3 bases and the J segment 4 bases; nucleotides outside the gene matches: 6.

The V call is TRBV5-1, the J call TRBJ1-1; TRBD1 agrees at 9 bases. The CDR3 is 14 amino acids. CDR1 SGHRS and CDR2 YFSETQ come from the germline V gene. V dropped 4 bases and J dropped 2; count of bases not matched to a gene: 3. The CDR3 region has the DNA TGCGCCAGCAGCCGTACAGGGGGCAACACTGAAGCTTTCTTT. It specifies CASSRTGGNTEAFF.

The chain employs TRBV7-2 and TRBJ1-1; D unclear. This CDR3 is built from 13 residues. Trimming stripped 5 bases from V and 3 bases from J, with 10 bases between. Germline V lookup: CDR1 SGHTA, CDR2 FQGNSA. CDR3 region: CASSPQTDTEAFF. The CDR3 coding sequence is TGTGCCAGCAGCCCACAGACCGACACTGAAGCTTTCTTT.

The V and J genes are TRBV6-5 and TRBJ1-1; D not certain. Germline loops: CDR1 MNHEY, CDR2 SVGAGI. The CDR3 spans 13 residues. V was cut by 6 bases and J by 2 bases, with 10 bases left in between. CDR3 sequence reads: CASSVTANTEAFF. The CDR3 DNA sequence: TGTGCCAGCAGCGTCACAGCCAACACTGAAGCTTTCTTT.

This chain connects TRBV6-1 to TRBJ2-4; D perhaps matches TRBD2 (7 bases). CDR1 and CDR2 from the germline V gene are MNHNS and SASEGT. Trimming shortened V by 2 bases and J by 5 bases, and 16 bases separated the two germline ends. The CDR3 loop spans 16 amino acids. The CDR3 region is CASSELGGGFQNIQYF. CDR3 sequence (DNA): TGTGCCAGCAGTGAATTGGGAGGGGGGTTCCAAAACATTCAGTACTTC.

The chain uses TRBV5-1 and TRBJ1-3, with a possible D match to TRBD1 (5 bases). Germline loops: CDR1 SGHRS, CDR2 YFSETQ. The length of the CDR3 is 17 residues. Trimming shortened V by 4 bases and J by 4 bases, and 21 bases separated the two germline ends. The CDR3 DNA reads as TGCGCCAGCAGCCCGGGAGGGACCTCCGGAGCCGGAAACACCATATATTTT. It translates to CASSPGGTSGAGNTIYF.

The chain carries TRBV4-1 and TRBJ2-2, with unresolved D. CDR1 is MGHRA, CDR2 YSYEKL, per germline. This CDR3 is built from 14 residues. V lost 0 bases to trimming and J lost 5 bases, with 7 bases between them. The CDR3 coding sequence is TGCGCCAGCAGCCAAGACCCACAGACCGGGGAGCTGTTTTTT. Its translation: CASSQDPQTGELFF.

This chain links TRBV5-6 with TRBJ1-2, with 7 positions matching TRBD1. Trimming at V came to 3 bases and at J to 4 bases, leaving 9 bases not matched to a gene. The CDR3 has 15 amino acids. Germline V CDR1 and CDR2: SGHDT, YYEEEE. The CDR3: CASSSRQTGSYGYTF. The CDR3 DNA is TGTGCCAGCAGCTCGCGCCAGACAGGGAGCTATGGCTACACCTTC.

J is TRBJ1-1 and V is TRBV3-1 (or the pseudogene TRBV3-2); weak D call: TRBD1 (5 bases). This CDR3 is built from 14 residues. From germline, CDR1 is LGHDT and CDR2 YNNKEL (reference sequence). Trimming left V 1 base short and J 4 bases short, with 10 bases between. The CDR3 nucleotides are TGTGCCAGCAGCCAAGGGTTTCAGGGCACTGAAGCTTTCTTT. As protein: CASSQGFQGTEAFF.

The genes are TRBV7-2 and TRBJ2-7; D possibly corresponds to TRBD2 (5 bases). V gave up 4 bases and J gave up 1 base, with 11 bases separating them. The CDR3 has 14 amino acids. Germline V gene sequence: CDR1 SGHTA, CDR2 FQGNSA. In DNA form, the CDR3 reads TGTGCCAGCAGCTCGAACCGGGATTCCTACGAGCAGTACTTC. It specifies CASSSNRDSYEQYF.

This clone appeared once. This sequence joins TRBV11-2 and TRBJ1-2, with D maybe TRBD1 (6 bases). Per germline, CDR1 SGHAT and CDR2 FQNNGV. CDR3 size: 15 residues. V was clipped by 5 bases and J by 7 bases, with 20 bases between them. CDR3 protein: CASSQDHSGGRGYTF. The CDR3 DNA follows: TGTGCCAGCAGCCAAGATCACTCGGGGGGCCGTGGCTACACCTTC. Looking up the rest from reference TRBV11-2 and TRBJ1-2 gives the full variable domain: EAGVAQSPRYKIIEKRQSVAFWCNPISGHATLYWYQQILGQGPKLLIQFQNNGVVDDSQLPKDRFSAERLKGVDSTLKIQPAKLEDSAVYLCASSQDHSGGRGYTFGSGTRLTVV.

This chain links TRBV6-5 with TRBJ1-3; D uncertain. Germline-derived CDR1 and CDR2 are MNHEY and SVGAGI. V gave up 7 bases and J gave up 0 bases, with 7 bases separating them. The CDR3 runs to 13 residues. The CDR3 reads CASIRNSGNTIYF. CDR3 in DNA: TGTGCCAGCATCCGGAACTCTGGAAACACCATATATTTT.

Only one count was recorded for this clone. This rearrangement joins TRBV7-9 to TRBJ2-3, with D tentatively TRBD2 (5 bases). Germline assignment: CDR1 SEHNR and CDR2 FQNEAQ (reference sequence). Trimming shortened V by 3 bases and J by 2 bases, and 18 bases separated the two germline ends. The CDR3 consists of 17 residues. The CDR3 region has the DNA TGTGCCAGCAGCTTGAACGGACTCGGTCCCATCACAGATACGCAGTATTTT. This encodes CASSLNGLGPITDTQYF.

The chain recombines TRBV5-1 with TRBJ1-3; 8 positions match TRBD1. V was pared by 4 bases and J by 0 bases, with 6 bases of the junction left unmatched. Germline values: CDR1 SGHRS, CDR2 YFSETQ. The length of the CDR3 is 16 residues. The CDR3, as DNA: TGCGCCAGCAGCATCACAGGGGGGAACTCTGGAAACACCATATATTTT. Translation: CASSITGGNSGNTIYF.

The chain recombines TRBV6-5 with TRBJ1-1; TRBD1 might be the D (6 bases). The CDR3 length is 13 residues. V was shortened by 5 bases and J by 7 bases, with 14 bases between the two germline ends. The germline gives CDR1 MNHEY, CDR2 SVGAGI. The CDR3 spells CASSTGRLGEAFF. DNA of the CDR3: TGTGCCAGCAGTACAGGGAGGCTAGGTGAAGCTTTCTTT.

This clone has a handful of counts. This CDR3 reads CASSLEIGYEQYF. The CDR3 DNA sequence: TGTGCCAGCAGCTTAGAGATCGGCTACGAGCAGTACTTC. The chain links TRBV11-2 to TRBJ2-7; no firm D call. This CDR3 comprises 13 residues. V dropped 0 bases and J dropped 3 bases, with 6 bases sitting between them. The germline gives CDR1 SGHAT, CDR2 FQNNGV.

This clone was detected only once. The V call is TRBV7-9, the J call TRBJ1-1; D is unclear. Between the trimmed V and J ends, which lost 1 base and 0 bases, there was a span of 9 bases. In germline, CDR1 is SEHNR, CDR2 FQNEAQ (reference sequence). The CDR3 totals 15 residues. The CDR3 region is CASSLGQAMNTEAFF. CDR3 DNA sequence: TGTGCCAGCAGCTTAGGGCAGGCTATGAACACTGAAGCTTTCTTT. The complete variable domain, with remaining parts taken from reference TRBV7-9 and TRBJ1-1, reads DTGVSQNPRHKITKRGQNVTFRCDPISEHNRLYWYRQTLGQGPEFLTYFQNEAQLEKSRLLSDRFSAERPKGSFSTLEIQRTEQGDSAMYLCASSLGQAMNTEAFFGQGTRLTVV.

V usage is TRBV28 and J usage is TRBJ2-1, with D uncertain. Trimming pared 3 bases from V and 6 bases from J, leaving 12 bases between. This CDR3 comprises 14 residues. CDR1 is MDHEN, CDR2 SYDVKM, per germline. As DNA, the CDR3 is TGTGCCAGCAGTTTCATGGGGTCGGTCAATGAGCAGTTCTTC. This codes for CASSFMGSVNEQFF.

V usage is TRBV19 and J usage is TRBJ2-2, with TRBD1 identical over 7 bases. CDR3 size: 13 residues. Per germline, CDR1 LNHDA and CDR2 SQIVND (reference sequence). V was clipped by 9 bases and J by 6 bases; unmatched bases: 7. The CDR3 is CASGTEYAGELFF. CDR3 nucleotides: TGTGCCAGCGGGACAGAATATGCCGGGGAGCTGTTTTTT.

This chain links TRBV30 with TRBJ1-1; the D gene is possibly TRBD1 (5 bases). CDR3 length: 15 amino acids. Per the germline V gene, CDR1 is GTSNPN and CDR2 is SVGIG (reference sequence). V lost 2 bases and J 1 base, leaving 14 bases between the germline ends. CDR3 residues: CAWSPPDRPNTEAFF. The DNA for the CDR3 is TGTGCCTGGAGTCCCCCAGACAGACCGAACACTGAAGCTTTCTTT.

The sample holds one count of this clone. The V call is TRBV11-2, the J call TRBJ1-2; D remains unclear. The length of the CDR3 is 14 residues. Germline V gene sequence: CDR1 SGHAT, CDR2 FQNNGV. Trimming cost V 2 bases and J 8 bases, with 15 bases left between them. The CDR3 bases are TGTGCCAGCAGCTTATATGTCGGCAGTTCAGGCTACACCTTC. Protein product: CASSLYVGSSGYTF.

This clone was detected only once. The chain joins TRBV19 to TRBJ2-2, with TRBD2 matching 11 bases. Germline CDR1 is LNHDA and CDR2 is SQIVND (reference sequence). The CDR3 totals 15 residues. Unmatched junction bases numbered 2, after V lost 4 bases and J lost 4 bases. This CDR3 reads CASSTGTSGTGELFF. The CDR3 DNA follows: TGTGCCAGTAGTACCGGGACTAGCGGCACCGGGGAGCTGTTTTTT. Full variable domain (rest looked up from reference TRBV19 and TRBJ2-2): DGGITQSPKYLFRKEGQNVTLSCEQNLNHDAMYWYRQDPGQGLRLIYYSQIVNDFQKGDIAEGYSVSREKKESFPLTVTSAQKNPTAFYLCASSTGTSGTGELFFGEGSRLTVL.

The chain has TRBV11-2 and TRBJ2-1; no reliable D call. This CDR3 comprises 16 residues. Germline V gene lookup returns CDR1 SGHAT and CDR2 FQNNGV. V lost 1 base and J 8 bases, leaving 18 bases between the germline ends. In nucleotides, the CDR3 is TGTGCCAGCAGCTTAGGGGCAAGTAGCTTGATCGATGAGCAGTTCTTC. It translates to CASSLGASSLIDEQFF.

The V and J genes are TRBV11-2 and TRBJ1-2; D remains unclear. V shed 2 bases and J shed 1 base, with 8 bases lying between them. The CDR3 sequence is 14 residues long. CDR1 is SGHAT and CDR2 is FQNNGV in the germline V gene. CDR3 amino acids: CASSLPGGNYGYTF. The CDR3 DNA follows: TGTGCCAGCAGCTTACCCGGCGGTAACTATGGCTACACCTTC. The full variable domain, its missing parts supplied by reference TRBV11-2 and TRBJ1-2, is EAGVAQSPRYKIIEKRQSVAFWCNPISGHATLYWYQQILGQGPKLLIQFQNNGVVDDSQLPKDRFSAERLKGVDSTLKIQPAKLEDSAVYLCASSLPGGNYGYTFGSGTRLTVV.

V is TRBV27 and J is TRBJ1-2; D uncertain. CDR3 length: 14 residues. The V gene's germline CDR1 is MNHEY and CDR2 SMNVEV (reference sequence). V was cut by 1 base and J by 0 bases, with 6 bases left in between. In DNA, the CDR3 is TGTGCCAGCAGTTTATTGGGGTCTAACTATGGCTACACCTTC. Translated: CASSLLGSNYGYTF.